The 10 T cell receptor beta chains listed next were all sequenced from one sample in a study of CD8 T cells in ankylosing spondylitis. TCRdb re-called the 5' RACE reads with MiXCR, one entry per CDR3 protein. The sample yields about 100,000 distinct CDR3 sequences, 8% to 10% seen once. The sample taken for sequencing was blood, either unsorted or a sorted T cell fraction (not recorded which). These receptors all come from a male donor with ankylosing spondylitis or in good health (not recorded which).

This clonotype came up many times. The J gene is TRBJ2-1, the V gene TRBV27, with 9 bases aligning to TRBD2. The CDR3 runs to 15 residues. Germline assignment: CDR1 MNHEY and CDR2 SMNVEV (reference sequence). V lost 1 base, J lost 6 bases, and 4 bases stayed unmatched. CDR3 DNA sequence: TGTGCCAGCAGTTTATATGGCGGGAGGGTCAATGAGCAGTTCTTC. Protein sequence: CASSLYGGRVNEQFF.

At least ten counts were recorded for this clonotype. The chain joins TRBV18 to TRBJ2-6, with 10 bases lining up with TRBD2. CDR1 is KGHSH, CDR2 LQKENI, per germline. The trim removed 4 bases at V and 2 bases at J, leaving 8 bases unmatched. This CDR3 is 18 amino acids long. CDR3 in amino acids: CASSQVGAGGPGANVLTF. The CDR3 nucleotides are TGTGCCAGCTCACAAGTGGGAGCGGGAGGGCCTGGGGCCAACGTCCTGACTTTC.

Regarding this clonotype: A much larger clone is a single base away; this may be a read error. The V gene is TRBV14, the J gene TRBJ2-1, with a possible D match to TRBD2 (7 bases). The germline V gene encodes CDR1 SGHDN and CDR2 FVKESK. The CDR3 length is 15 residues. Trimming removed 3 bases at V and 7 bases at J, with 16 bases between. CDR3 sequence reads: CASSQHGGPWNEQFF. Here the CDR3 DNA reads TGTGCCAGCAGCCAGCACGGGGGGCCGTGGAATGAGCAGTTCTTC.

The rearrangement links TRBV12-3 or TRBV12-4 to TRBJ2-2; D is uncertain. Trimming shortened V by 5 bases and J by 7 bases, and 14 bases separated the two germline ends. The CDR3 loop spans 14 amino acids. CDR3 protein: CASSLGRSHGELFF. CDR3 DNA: TGTGCCAGCAGTCTCGGCCGGAGTCACGGGGAGCTGTTTTTT.

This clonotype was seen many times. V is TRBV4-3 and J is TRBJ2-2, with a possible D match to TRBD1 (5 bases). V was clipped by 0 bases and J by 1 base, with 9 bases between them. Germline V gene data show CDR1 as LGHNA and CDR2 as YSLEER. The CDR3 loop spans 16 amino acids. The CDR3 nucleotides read TGCGCCAGCAGCCAAGATGGGGCATTGAACACCGGGGAGCTGTTTTTT. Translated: CASSQDGALNTGELFF.

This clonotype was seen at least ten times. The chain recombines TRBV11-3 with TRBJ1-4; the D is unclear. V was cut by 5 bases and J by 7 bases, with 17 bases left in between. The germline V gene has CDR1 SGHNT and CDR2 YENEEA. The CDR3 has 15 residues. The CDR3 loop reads CASSGYSSPGEKLFF. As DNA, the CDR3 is TGTGCCAGCAGCGGATACAGCAGCCCTGGTGAAAAACTGTTTTTT.

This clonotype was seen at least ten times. The CDR3 protein is CASSGQGLYSNQPQHF. CDR3 DNA: TGTGCCAGCAGTGGGCAGGGGCTTTATAGCAATCAGCCCCAGCATTTT. The V and J genes are TRBV2 and TRBJ1-5, with D perhaps TRBD1 (6 bases). Trimming took off 4 bases at V and 0 bases at J, with 13 bases between the two ends. Germline V lookup: CDR1 SNHLY, CDR2 FYNNEI. The CDR3 length is 16 residues.

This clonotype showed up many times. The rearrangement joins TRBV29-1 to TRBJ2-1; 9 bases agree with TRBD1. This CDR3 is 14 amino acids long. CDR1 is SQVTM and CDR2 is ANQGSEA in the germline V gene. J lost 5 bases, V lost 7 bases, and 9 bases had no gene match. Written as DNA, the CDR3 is TGCAGCGCCCCCGGGAGGACAGGGGACAATGAGCAGTTCTTC. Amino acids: CSAPGRTGDNEQFF.

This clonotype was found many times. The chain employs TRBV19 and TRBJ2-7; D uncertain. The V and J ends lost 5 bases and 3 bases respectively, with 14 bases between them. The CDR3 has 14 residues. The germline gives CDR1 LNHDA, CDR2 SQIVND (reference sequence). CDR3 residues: CASSPGPFHYEQYF. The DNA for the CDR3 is TGTGCCAGTAGTCCCGGACCGTTCCACTACGAGCAGTACTTC.

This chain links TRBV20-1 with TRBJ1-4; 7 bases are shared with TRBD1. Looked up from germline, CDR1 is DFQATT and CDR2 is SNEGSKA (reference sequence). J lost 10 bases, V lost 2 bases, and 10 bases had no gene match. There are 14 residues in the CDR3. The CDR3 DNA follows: TGCAGTGCTAGAAAGACAGGGACCCAGGGAAAACTGTTTTTT. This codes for CSARKTGTQGKLFF.